These 25 T cell receptor beta chains share one sample of origin, sequenced in a study of T cells after yellow fever vaccination (dated by TCRdb to between 2018 and 2020). The treatment or condition label of this sample denotes: live attenuated yellow fever vaccine strain. Library construction relied on 5' RACE. TCRdb records Illumina HiSeq 2500 as the sequencer. TCRdb ran its own pipeline on the public reads, namely fastp trimming at Q25 and MiXCR clone calling, and kept in-frame beta chains. All rows with the same CDR3 protein become a single entry with the most common DNA and genes. The table for this sample lists 100,000 to 150,000 distinct CDR3 sequences; about 7.4% of them were counted only once. 2.5% of the sample is taken by the ten largest. Sequences were derived from CD4+ T cells sorted from PBMCs, sampled less than 11 days after the first yellow fever vaccination. The receptors were gathered from a man between 18 and 29 years old who received the YFV17D yellow fever vaccine.

As to this clonotype: Since a much larger clone is just one base distant, this may be a read error. The rearrangement links TRBV12-3 or TRBV12-4 to TRBJ2-3; 10 bases map to TRBD2. This CDR3 comprises 13 residues. In DNA, the CDR3 is TGTGCCTGCAGACCCTCCACTAGCGGGGAGCAGTATTTT. This encodes CACRPSTSGEQYF.

This clonotype occurred many times. The V call is TRBV7-8, the J call TRBJ2-7; D possibly corresponds to TRBD1 (6 bases). Germline V lookup: CDR1 SGHVS, CDR2 FQNEAQ. The germline V and J ends were trimmed by 5 bases and 9 bases, with 17 bases remaining between them. There are 13 residues in the CDR3. The CDR3 sequence is CASSVDRERGQYF. The DNA for the CDR3 is TGTGCCAGCAGCGTGGACAGAGAGCGTGGGCAGTACTTC.

This clonotype appeared many times. The chain links TRBV7-2 to TRBJ2-7; D gene ambiguous. The V end was cut by 2 bases, the J end by 6 bases, with 11 bases between. CDR1 SGHTA and CDR2 FQGNSA come from the germline V gene. The CDR3 is 13 residues long. The CDR3 reads CASSLSLGSEQYF. In nucleotides, the CDR3 is TGTGCCAGCAGCTTATCCTTGGGGTCCGAGCAGTACTTC.

This clonotype was seen once. V usage is TRBV7-2 and J usage is TRBJ2-5, with 10 nucleotides matching TRBD2. With 3 bases clipped from V and 1 base from J, the junction kept 2 bases outside the gene matches. The CDR3 runs to 15 residues. CDR1 and CDR2 (germline): SGHTA, FQGNSA. CDR3: CASSFQRGGQETQYF. CDR3 nucleotide sequence: TGTGCCAGCAGCTTTCAGCGGGGGGGCCAAGAGACCCAGTACTTC.

This clonotype was seen repeatedly, ten times or more. J is TRBJ2-2 and V is TRBV11-2, with TRBD2 matching over 12 bases. The CDR3 has 16 residues. Germline CDR1 SGHAT, CDR2 FQNNGV. J lost 8 bases, V lost 6 bases, and 10 bases had no gene match. Written as DNA, the CDR3 is TGTGCCAGCAGACCCGGACTAGCGGGGTTATGGGGGGAGCTGTTTTTT. Its translation: CASRPGLAGLWGELFF.

This clonotype has a single count. Possible read error: a much larger clone is one base away. The chain combines TRBV7-2 with TRBJ2-5; TRBD1 is a possible D gene (5 bases). There are 13 residues in the CDR3. V gave up 4 bases and J gave up 0 bases, with 6 bases separating them. CDR1 is SGHTA, CDR2 FQGNSA, per germline. CDR3 nucleotides: TGTGCCAGCAGCTCAGGGAACCAAGAGACCCAGTACTTC. This encodes CASSSGNQETQYF.

This clonotype was recorded at least ten times. The chain has TRBV11-2 and TRBJ2-5; the match to TRBD2 covers 12 bases. V lost 3 bases and J lost 4; bases outside the gene matches: 6. Germline V CDR1 and CDR2: SGHAT, FQNNGV. The CDR3 length is 16 residues. CDR3 coding DNA: TGTGCCAGCAGCTTGCCCTCTAGCGGGGGGGTAGAGACCCAGTACTTC. Protein product: CASSLPSSGGVETQYF. Looking up the rest from reference TRBV11-2 and TRBJ2-5 gives the full variable domain: EAGVAQSPRYKIIEKRQSVAFWCNPISGHATLYWYQQILGQGPKLLIQFQNNGVVDDSQLPKDRFSAERLKGVDSTLKIQPAKLEDSAVYLCASSLPSSGGVETQYFGPGTRLLVL.

The chain combines TRBV5-8 with TRBJ2-3; weak D call: TRBD1 (5 bases). CDR3 length: 15 residues. The V gene's germline CDR1 is SGHTS and CDR2 YDEGEE. Deletions cut 4 bases from V and 1 base from J, with 13 bases between. The CDR3 sequence: CASSNGAGRTDTQYF. CDR3 sequence (DNA): TGTGCCAGCAGCAATGGGGCAGGGCGCACAGATACGCAGTATTTT.

This clonotype has at least ten counts. The chain joins TRBV9 to TRBJ2-1; D is unclear. V dropped 5 bases and J dropped 0 bases, with 12 bases sitting between them. Germline V gene sequence: CDR1 SGDLS, CDR2 YYNGEE. The CDR3 has 15 residues. CDR3 sequence (DNA): TGTGCCAGCAGTGGGCTGGCAAGCTCCTACAATGAGCAGTTCTTC. Its translation is CASSGLASSYNEQFF.

The sample holds many counts of this clonotype. This chain uses TRBV7-9 with TRBJ2-1, with unresolved D. V was pared by 2 bases and J by 6 bases, with 11 bases between. The CDR3 covers 14 residues. Germline CDR1 SEHNR, CDR2 FQNEAQ (reference sequence). CDR3 sequence reads: CASSLSQGGNEQFF. In DNA form, the CDR3 reads TGTGCCAGCAGCTTATCTCAAGGTGGCAATGAGCAGTTCTTC.

The chain joins TRBV4-3 to TRBJ2-5; D is undetermined. The V end lost 4 bases, the J end lost 5 bases, and 17 bases lay between the germline ends. CDR1 LGHNA and CDR2 YSLEER come from the germline V gene. CDR3 length: 15 amino acids. CDR3 region: CASSLLPDPAETQYF. In nucleotides, the CDR3 is TGCGCCAGCAGCCTCCTTCCGGACCCGGCGGAGACCCAGTACTTC.

This clonotype came up many times. The chain has TRBV6-1 and TRBJ1-2; D is uncertain. CDR1 is MNHNS, CDR2 SASEGT, per germline. Trimming left V 6 bases short and J 4 bases short, with 15 bases between. CDR3 length equals 14 residues. DNA for the CDR3: TGTGCCAGCAGCGAACTCAGGCAGACCTATGGCTACACCTTC. Residues: CASSELRQTYGYTF.

In its sample, this clonotype was seen many times. The V and J genes are TRBV7-2 and TRBJ2-3, with TRBD2 as a possible D gene (6 bases). V lost 5 bases to trimming and J lost 0 bases, with 9 bases between them. The CDR3 contains 14 residues. Germline V gene data show CDR1 as SGHTA and CDR2 as FQGNSA. The CDR3 here is CASSPGLSTDTQYF. Here the CDR3 DNA reads TGTGCCAGCAGCCCGGGACTCAGCACAGATACGCAGTATTTT.

This clonotype appeared a few times. The CDR3 protein is CASSFRGLAGKSSYNEQFF. CDR3 in DNA: TGTGCCAGCAGCTTTCGGGGACTAGCGGGGAAGAGCTCCTACAATGAGCAGTTCTTC. The chain uses TRBV7-8 and TRBJ2-1; TRBD2 matches 13 bases. V was pared by 3 bases and J by 0 bases, with 8 bases of the junction left unmatched. In germline, CDR1 is SGHVS, CDR2 FQNEAQ. The CDR3 consists of 19 residues.

Comments on this clonotype: This may stem from a read error, because a much larger clone lies one nucleotide away. This chain joins TRBV6-2 or TRBV6-3 and TRBJ2-5, with 7 positions matching TRBD1. Germline-derived CDR1 and CDR2 are MNHEY and SVGEGT. V dropped 2 bases and J dropped 5; count of bases not matched to a gene: 5. CDR3 length: 14 amino acids. The CDR3 bases are TGTGCCAGCAGTTACGCGAGGGGGCACGAGACCCAGTACTTC. Translation: CASSYARGHETQYF.

This clonotype was detected many times. V gene TRBV5-1 combines with J gene TRBJ2-1; D call uncertain. Trimming pared 0 bases from V and 6 bases from J, leaving 4 bases between. The germline CDR1 and CDR2 sequences are SGHRS and YFSETQ. The CDR3 covers 12 residues. For the CDR3, the DNA is TGCGCCAGCAGCTTGGTCGCCAATGAGCAGTTCTTC. This gives the protein CASSLVANEQFF.

This clonotype came up a few times. This chain connects TRBV7-2 to TRBJ2-7; possibly TRBD1 for D (6 bases). Looked up from germline, CDR1 is SGHTA and CDR2 is FQGNSA. CDR3 size: 13 residues. V dropped 6 bases and J dropped 3 bases, with 12 bases sitting between them. CDR3 nucleotides: TGTGCCAGCAGTTTTGGACAGTTCTACGAGCAGTACTTC. Encoded protein: CASSFGQFYEQYF.

Concerning this clonotype itself: One base away lies a much larger clone, so this may be a sequencing read error. V usage is TRBV7-6 and J usage is TRBJ2-3, with no clear D. The CDR3 runs to 14 residues. Germline V gene sequence: CDR1 SGHVS, CDR2 FNYEAQ. The CDR3 bases are TGTGCCAGCAGCTTAAACGGATTCACAGATACGCATTATTTT. The encoded protein is CASSLNGFTDTHYF.

This clonotype was seen a handful of times. V gene TRBV7-3 combines with J gene TRBJ2-3, with TRBD2 matching over 8 bases. The CDR3 is 16 residues long. V gave up 5 bases and J gave up 4 bases; unmatched junction bases: 11. Germline lookup yields CDR1 SGHTA and CDR2 FQGTGA. This chain's CDR3 is CASSLDGGVSADTQYF. CDR3 sequence (DNA): TGTGCCAGCAGCCTAGACGGGGGGGTTTCTGCAGATACGCAGTATTTT. The full variable domain, with the rest looked up from reference TRBV7-3 and TRBJ2-3, is GAGVSQTPSNKVTEKGKYVELRCDPISGHTALYWYRQSLGQGPEFLIYFQGTGAADDSGLPNDRFFAVRPEGSVSTLKIQRTERGDSAVYLCASSLDGGVSADTQYFGPGTRLTVL.

This clonotype appeared many times. The rearrangement uses TRBV5-1 and TRBJ2-5; the D gene is possibly TRBD1 (6 bases). The ends were cut back, 7 bases at V and 2 bases at J, with 12 bases in the middle. CDR1 SGHRS and CDR2 YFSETQ come from the germline V gene. There are 13 residues in the CDR3. CDR3: CASSPGTQETQYF. CDR3 DNA: TGCGCCAGCTCCCCCGGGACACAAGAGACCCAGTACTTC.

This clonotype was counted ten times or more. V is TRBV12-3 or TRBV12-4 and J is TRBJ2-3; the D gene is possibly TRBD2 (5 bases). V was trimmed by 6 bases and J by 4 bases, leaving 17 bases between them. CDR3 length: 15 amino acids. The CDR3: CASRYRRRGSDTQYF. The CDR3 nucleotides are TGTGCCAGCAGATACCGGAGACGCGGGTCAGATACGCAGTATTTT.

This clonotype showed up many times. The chain employs TRBV3-1 and TRBJ2-5; 7 nucleotides match TRBD1. J gave up 2 bases and V 5 bases, and 2 bases lay outside the gene matches. This CDR3 comprises 13 residues. CDR1 is LGHDT, CDR2 YNNKEL, per germline (reference sequence). CDR3 protein: CASSGTEQETQYF. As DNA, the CDR3 is TGTGCCAGCAGCGGGACAGAACAAGAGACCCAGTACTTC.

This clonotype occurred many times. The rearrangement joins TRBV6-5 to TRBJ2-7; tentatively, D is TRBD1 or TRBD2 (5 bases each). This CDR3 has 16 residues. V was clipped by 0 bases and J by 3 bases, with 15 bases between them. From germline, CDR1 is MNHEY and CDR2 SVGAGI. DNA for the CDR3: TGTGCCAGCAGTTACTCGGGTCCAGGGAGAGGCTACGAGCAGTACTTC. Its protein is CASSYSGPGRGYEQYF.

This clonotype was seen ten or more times. The rearrangement joins TRBV20-1 to TRBJ1-1; weak D call: TRBD1 (5 bases). Looked up from germline, CDR1 is DFQATT and CDR2 is SNEGSKA (reference sequence). The CDR3 covers 14 residues. With 5 bases removed from V and 6 bases from J, the gap between germline ends came to 19 bases. The CDR3 coding sequence is TGCAGTGCTCTATTCGGGACCGGGGGTGCTGAAGCTTTCTTT. Translated, it gives CSALFGTGGAEAFF.

This clonotype has a count of ten or more. V gene TRBV7-9 combines with J gene TRBJ1-2, with a possible D match to TRBD1 (5 bases). CDR3 length equals 14 residues. Trimming pared 5 bases from V and 4 bases from J, leaving 14 bases between. In germline, CDR1 is SEHNR, CDR2 FQNEAQ (reference sequence). In DNA form, the CDR3 reads TGTGCCAGCAGCCGGGGGACCGTAGGCTATGGCTACACCTTC. It encodes CASSRGTVGYGYTF.